The 11 T cell receptor beta chains below come from one sample, sequenced in a study of T cell repertoires in cytomegalovirus infection. TCRdb re-analysed the reads in MiXCR, keeping a single row per CDR3 protein. The sample includes more than 400,000 distinct CDR3 sequences, around 27% seen only once; the top ten take around 14%. Sequenced: PBMCs. These receptor sequences come from a human donor in good health (CMV status not recorded). Some clones in this sample may be carry-over from other donors' samples.

This clonotype has a count of ten or more. The chain recombines TRBV7-6 with TRBJ1-1; 7 bases fit TRBD1. In germline, CDR1 is SGHVS, CDR2 FNYEAQ. V trimming: 0 bases; J trimming: 2 bases; junction bases outside the gene matches: 12. This CDR3 spans 18 amino acids. CDR3 region: CASSLAPQGSFGNTEAFF. The CDR3 DNA is TGTGCCAGCAGCTTAGCCCCACAGGGGTCCTTCGGAAACACTGAAGCTTTCTTT.

The chain couples TRBV5-1 to TRBJ2-3; tentatively, D is TRBD2 (5 bases). V was pared by 5 bases and J by 0 bases, with 13 bases between. CDR1 is SGHRS and CDR2 is YFSETQ in the germline V gene. The CDR3 runs 15 residues. Written as DNA, the CDR3 is TGCGCCAGCAGGTCGGGGTCGTCTAGCACAGATACGCAGTATTTT. This sequence encodes CASRSGSSSTDTQYF.

The chain couples TRBV6-5 to TRBJ2-7, with unresolved D. The germline V gene encodes CDR1 MNHEY and CDR2 SVGAGI. The CDR3 sequence is 11 residues long. Deletions cut 6 bases from V and 6 bases from J, with 9 bases between. CDR3 nucleotides: TGTGCCAGCAGGGGGTGGGGCGAGCAGTACGTC. Its protein product is CASRGWGEQYV.

This clonotype was seen more than once but under ten times. V and J are TRBV9 and TRBJ2-1; D not resolved. The germline gives CDR1 SGDLS, CDR2 YYNGEE. The CDR3 extends over 13 amino acids. V was shortened by 0 bases and J by 7 bases, with 8 bases between the two germline ends. The CDR3 here is CASSVELVNEQFF. CDR3 in DNA: TGTGCCAGCAGCGTAGAGTTAGTGAATGAGCAGTTCTTC. Based on the CDR3 plus reference TRBV9 and TRBJ2-1, the full variable domain is DSGVTQTPKHLITATGQRVTLRCSPRSGDLSVYWYQQSLDQGLQFLIQYYNGEERAKGNILERFSAQQFPDLHSELNLSSLELGDSALYFCASSVELVNEQFFGPGTRLTVL.

This clonotype was seen a handful of times. The chain carries TRBV2 and TRBJ2-1; a possible D gene is TRBD2 (6 bases). The CDR3 is made up of 14 amino acids. Between the trimmed V and J ends, which lost 4 bases and 8 bases, there was a span of 15 bases. Germline V gene lookup returns CDR1 SNHLY and CDR2 FYNNEI. The CDR3 DNA is TGTGCCAGCAGTGCACAACGACTAGTTGATGAGCAGTTCTTC. This encodes CASSAQRLVDEQFF.

Only a few counts were recorded for this clonotype. V usage is TRBV7-3 and J usage is TRBJ1-1; 8 bases are a match to TRBD1. The CDR3 is made up of 14 amino acids. J lost 3 bases, V lost 5 bases, and 5 bases had no gene match. In germline, CDR1 is SGHTA, CDR2 FQGTGA. CDR3 in DNA: TGTGCCAGCAGCGAACCGGACAGGGACACTGAAGCTTTCTTT. Its protein is CASSEPDRDTEAFF.

This clonotype turned up a few times. The genes are TRBV7-9 and TRBJ2-3; D gene ambiguous. The V end was cut by 6 bases, the J end by 2 bases, with 6 bases between. This CDR3 is built from 12 residues. CDR1 is SEHNR and CDR2 is FQNEAQ in the germline V gene (reference sequence). CDR3 DNA sequence: TGTGCCAGCAGGTACAACACAGATACGCAGTATTTT. Protein sequence: CASRYNTDTQYF.

The V call is TRBV28, the J call TRBJ2-1, with TRBD2 matching 9 bases. The germline CDR1 and CDR2 sequences are MDHEN and SYDVKM. J was trimmed by 7 bases and V by 4 bases; bases with no gene match: 8. The CDR3 sequence is 15 residues long. Here the CDR3 DNA reads TGTGCCAGCAGTTCACGTGTGACTAGCGGTAATGAGCAGTTCTTC. It translates to CASSSRVTSGNEQFF.

This clonotype showed up many times. The chain is built from TRBV6-2 or TRBV6-3 and TRBJ2-1, with TRBD2 matching 9 bases. After removal of 5 bases from V and 7 bases from J, the junction contained 3 bases not matched to a gene. Germline V lookup: CDR1 MNHEY, CDR2 SVGEGT. The CDR3 has 13 residues. The CDR3 spells CASSQRGDNEQFF. The CDR3 DNA follows: TGTGCCAGCAGTCAGCGGGGGGATAATGAGCAGTTCTTC.

The CDR3 is CASSTLSGTEQYF. Here the CDR3 DNA reads TGTGCCAGCAGTACACTATCGGGAACCGAGCAGTACTTC. The chain recombines TRBV6-5 with TRBJ2-7; D is possibly TRBD2 (5 bases). Germline V gene data show CDR1 as MNHEY and CDR2 as SVGAGI. V was clipped by 5 bases and J by 6 bases, with 14 bases between them. This CDR3 spans 13 amino acids.

This clonotype was seen at least ten times. V usage is TRBV7-8 and J usage is TRBJ2-2; maybe TRBD2 (5 bases). V was clipped by 6 bases and J by 0 bases, with 17 bases between them. In germline, CDR1 is SGHVS, CDR2 FQNEAQ. The CDR3 has 17 residues. The CDR3 DNA follows: TGTGCCAGCAGTCAAAGGCGGAGAGGGTCGAACACCGGGGAGCTGTTTTTT. Its translation: CASSQRRRGSNTGELFF.